This T cell receptor beta chain was sequenced for a study of cytomegalovirus exposure and HLA in healthy donors. V shed 0 bases and J 0 bases; nucleotides not matched to a gene: 2. Germline V lookup: CDR1 SGDLS, CDR2 YYNGEE. The CDR3 covers 16 residues. PCR was performed using 60 Vbeta and 13 Jbeta primers. TCRdb's table, derived via immunoSEQ multiplex PCR, lists solely in-frame clones and lacks some. The profile shows about 240,000 clones, 80% to 85% of them singletons. As for this clone: Its antigen is as yet unknown.

Study results and caveats: In an earlier analysis, productive rearrangement rates for most beta V segments clustered near 87% or 30%. Donor immune exposure was known only as CMV serostatus.

The sequence was collected from a woman aged 60-75 years in good health and CMV-seropositive. The chain links TRBV9 to TRBJ2-1; 8 bases fit TRBD2. The sequenced sample consisted of PBMCs. The CDR3 DNA is TGTGCCAGCAGCGTAGGAAGCGGGAGCTCCTACAATGAGCAGTTCTTC. Protein product: CASSVGSGSSYNEQFF.